This T cell receptor beta chain came from a study of technical replicates of blood from several donors. The CDR3 length is 16 residues. The V gene's germline CDR1 is SGHNT and CDR2 YYREEE (reference sequence). V was trimmed by 2 bases and J by 0 bases, leaving 13 bases between them. Assay used: immunoSEQ multiplex PCR; TCRdb lists only in-frame clones, some missing. The repertoire holds fewer than 110,000 clones, with nearly 96% as singletons. Source material: T cells isolated from PBMCs. The source of this sequence is a human donor in good health. The chain links TRBV5-4 to TRBJ2-3; D perhaps matches TRBD2 (6 bases). The CDR3 is CASSFSVRESTDTQYF. The CDR3 DNA sequence: TGTGCCAGCAGCTTCTCTGTGCGGGAAAGCACAGATACGCAGTATTTT.